These 32 T cell receptor beta chains were all obtained from the same sample, sequenced in a study of blood T cell repertoires in COVID-19. Sequencing was performed with immunoSEQ multiplex PCR; in TCRdb, only in-frame clones are kept and a portion is missing. Altogether 200,000 to 250,000 clones are present, more than 75% being singletons, with the ten largest covering over 2.5%. The sequenced sample was peripheral blood. The receptors here all came from a man between 50 and 59 years old who had recovered from COVID-19.

The chain uses TRBV11-2 and TRBJ2-1; D is possibly TRBD2 (6 bases). Germline CDR1 is SGHAT and CDR2 is FQNNGV. The V and J ends lost 5 bases and 5 bases respectively, with 16 bases between them. The CDR3 contains 15 residues. The CDR3 DNA reads as TGTGCCAGCAGCCCGGTAGCGGTAATAAACAATGAGCAGTTCTTC. It specifies CASSPVAVINNEQFF.

This clone was observed once. The gene calls are TRBV28 and TRBJ2-1; TRBD2 agrees at 12 bases. CDR1 is MDHEN and CDR2 is SYDVKM in the germline V gene. The CDR3 covers 17 residues. Trimming cost V 2 bases and J 3 bases; bases outside gene matches: 5. In nucleotides, the CDR3 is TGTGCCAGCAGTTTAACCCTACTAGCGGGAGGCTACAATGAGCAGTTCTTC. It specifies CASSLTLLAGGYNEQFF.

The V call is TRBV29-1, the J call TRBJ1-3, with unresolved D. The CDR3 loop spans 13 amino acids. The germline V gene has CDR1 SQVTM and CDR2 ANQGSEA. V was cut by 7 bases and J by 4 bases, with 14 bases left in between. The CDR3 spells CSAGGWPGNTIYF. Here the CDR3 DNA reads TGCAGCGCTGGCGGGTGGCCCGGAAACACCATATATTTT.

This clone was seen a single time. The genes are TRBV7-9 and TRBJ2-1; 12 nucleotides agree with TRBD2. The trim removed 1 base at V and 8 bases at J, leaving 3 bases unmatched. This CDR3 contains 15 residues. CDR1 is SEHNR and CDR2 is FQNEAQ in the germline V gene (reference sequence). CDR3 bases: TGTGCCAGCAGCTTAGTAGGGACTAGCGGGCATGAGCAGTTCTTC. This encodes CASSLVGTSGHEQFF.

J is TRBJ2-1 and V is TRBV7-2, with 9 bases fitting TRBD2. CDR1 SGHTA and CDR2 FQGNSA come from the germline V gene. With 4 bases clipped from V and 7 bases from J, the junction kept 14 bases outside the gene matches. This CDR3 region has 17 residues. CDR3 protein: CASSSSGLASEGNEQFF. The DNA of the CDR3 is TGTGCCAGCAGCTCCTCAGGACTAGCGTCCGAGGGGAATGAGCAGTTCTTC.

The rearrangement uses TRBV6-1 and TRBJ1-5; D gene ambiguous. Germline CDR1 reads MNHNS; CDR2 reads SASEGT. The CDR3 consists of 18 residues. The V and J ends lost 1 base and 3 bases respectively, with 19 bases between them. CDR3 DNA: TGTGCCAGCAGTGAAGTGTTGACAAGAGGGCTGGTCAATCAGCCCCAGCATTTT. As protein: CASSEVLTRGLVNQPQHF.

V is TRBV27 and J is TRBJ2-1; 7 bases map to TRBD2. Germline V gives CDR1 MNHEY, CDR2 SMNVEV (reference sequence). V lost 1 base, J lost 9 bases, and 12 bases stayed unmatched. The CDR3 totals 16 residues. The CDR3 bases are TGTGCCAGCAGTTTATTCCTTGGGAGGGCCGGGGGTGAGCAGTTCTTC. It translates to CASSLFLGRAGGEQFF.

The chain combines TRBV19 with TRBJ2-1, with 8 positions matching TRBD2. The CDR3 runs 14 residues. The germline V gene encodes CDR1 LNHDA and CDR2 SQIVND (reference sequence). After removal of 7 bases from V and 2 bases from J, the junction contained 4 bases not matched to a gene. The CDR3 DNA reads TGTGCCAGTACCGGACTAGCCCCCTACAATGAGCAGTTCTTC. Its translation: CASTGLAPYNEQFF. Full variable domain (missing parts from reference TRBV19 and TRBJ2-1): DGGITQSPKYLFRKEGQNVTLSCEQNLNHDAMYWYRQDPGQGLRLIYYSQIVNDFQKGDIAEGYSVSREKKESFPLTVTSAQKNPTAFYLCASTGLAPYNEQFFGPGTRLTVL.

The J gene is TRBJ2-1, the V gene TRBV4-2, with 11 bases lining up with TRBD2. The J segment lost 4 bases and the V segment lost 3 bases, leaving 17 bases of the junction unmatched. Germline lookup yields CDR1 LGHNA and CDR2 YNFKEQ. The CDR3 has 20 amino acids. CDR3 amino acids: CASSHRPGTSGPGGYNEQFF. In nucleotides, the CDR3 is TGTGCCAGCAGCCATCGCCCAGGGACTAGCGGTCCCGGGGGGTACAATGAGCAGTTCTTC.

The J gene is TRBJ2-1, the V gene TRBV27; weak D call: TRBD2 (6 bases). In germline, CDR1 is MNHEY, CDR2 SMNVEV (reference sequence). The V end was cut by 3 bases, the J end by 9 bases, with 15 bases between. The CDR3 contains 14 residues. CDR3 nucleotides: TGTGCCAGCAGTTTCGGGACTGAAGACGGTGAGCAGTTCTTC. This encodes CASSFGTEDGEQFF.

The genes are TRBV4-1 and TRBJ2-7; perhaps TRBD1 as D (5 bases). Trimming left V 6 bases short and J 5 bases short, with 8 bases between. The V gene's germline CDR1 is MGHRA and CDR2 YSYEKL. The CDR3 has 11 residues. The CDR3 region has the DNA TGCGCCAGCAGTCGACAGAACGAGCAGTACTTC. Translated, it gives CASSRQNEQYF.

The V call is TRBV9, the J call TRBJ2-3; the match to TRBD2 covers 12 bases. Trimming took 3 bases from V and 6 from J; bases not matched to a gene: 14. This CDR3 has 18 residues. Germline CDR1 and CDR2: SGDLS and YYNGEE. CDR3 nucleotide sequence: TGTGCCAGCAGCGCACAGGGACTAGCGGGTCCAGTGGGGGATACGCAGTATTTT. This sequence encodes CASSAQGLAGPVGDTQYF.

The CDR3 region is CASSEDRGTEAFF. The CDR3 DNA is TGTGCCAGCAGTGAGGACAGGGGAACTGAAGCTTTCTTT. The chain carries TRBV2 and TRBJ1-1; 9 bases match TRBD1. Per germline, CDR1 SNHLY and CDR2 FYNNEI. This CDR3 comprises 13 residues. The junction had 1 base not matched to a gene; V was cut back by 3 bases and J by 5 bases.

The J gene is TRBJ1-3, the V gene TRBV7-8; 7 bases align to TRBD1. CDR1 SGHVS and CDR2 FQNEAQ come from the germline V gene. V dropped 4 bases and J dropped 4; count of bases not matched to a gene: 7. The CDR3 length is 15 residues. The CDR3: CASSSRTGEGNTIYF. CDR3 bases: TGTGCCAGCAGCTCCCGGACAGGCGAGGGAAACACCATATATTTT.

The chain carries TRBV9 and TRBJ2-3; 8 nucleotides align to TRBD2. The CDR3 is made up of 16 amino acids. Germline V gene lookup returns CDR1 SGDLS and CDR2 YYNGEE. V shed 0 bases, J shed 4 bases, and the junction held 7 bases outside the gene matches. CDR3 protein: CASSVAPAGVADTQYF. The DNA of the CDR3 is TGTGCCAGCAGCGTAGCTCCAGCGGGAGTAGCAGATACGCAGTATTTT.

The chain employs TRBV2 and TRBJ2-3; 7 bases agree with TRBD1. V shed 7 bases and J 6 bases; nucleotides not matched to a gene: 13. This CDR3 is 15 amino acids long. CDR1 and CDR2 from the germline V gene are SNHLY and FYNNEI. The CDR3 sequence: CASTGQTGTSDTQYF. The CDR3 DNA sequence: TGTGCCAGCACCGGGCAGACAGGGACATCGGATACGCAGTATTTT.

The rearrangement links TRBV7-2 to TRBJ2-2; 7 bases map to TRBD2. The J segment lost 9 bases and the V segment lost 2 bases, leaving 12 bases of the junction unmatched. This CDR3 contains 16 residues. Germline lookup yields CDR1 SGHTA and CDR2 FQGNSA. The CDR3 sequence is CASSLYGVGGSRELFF. The CDR3 DNA reads TGTGCCAGCAGCTTATATGGGGTTGGCGGGAGCAGGGAGCTGTTTTTT.

Comment on this clone: The same CDR3 can be traced to other DNA sequences in this sample. The V gene is TRBV19, the J gene TRBJ2-1; D unclear. CDR3 length: 11 residues. V was pared by 9 bases and J by 3 bases, with 6 bases between. Germline V gene data show CDR1 as LNHDA and CDR2 as SQIVND (reference sequence). For the CDR3, the DNA is TGTGCCAGCACTAACTACAATGAGCAGTTCTTC. Protein sequence: CASTNYNEQFF.

This rearrangement joins TRBV11-3 to TRBJ2-1; the D gene is possibly TRBD1 (8 bases). The CDR3 loop spans 14 amino acids. The germline CDR1 and CDR2 sequences are SGHNT and YENEEA. V lost 4 bases and J lost 8, with 15 bases in between. In DNA, the CDR3 is TGTGCCAGCAGCTCACAGGGGGAGGGTTATGAGCAGTTCTTC. Translation gives CASSSQGEGYEQFF.

This clone was counted a single time. The chain couples TRBV6-5 to TRBJ1-2; D gene uncertain. Trimming took 2 bases from V and 0 from J, leaving 4 bases between them. Per the germline V gene, CDR1 is MNHEY and CDR2 is SVGAGI. There are 13 residues in the CDR3. The CDR3 is CASSYGPNYGYTF. In nucleotides, the CDR3 is TGTGCCAGCAGTTACGGCCCTAACTATGGCTACACCTTC.

The V call is TRBV7-2, the J call TRBJ1-5; D is uncertain. The CDR3 has 14 residues. Germline loops: CDR1 SGHTA, CDR2 FQGNSA. With 3 bases removed from V and 5 bases from J, the gap between germline ends came to 11 bases. The CDR3 sequence: CASSFGGRDQPQHF. The CDR3 DNA follows: TGTGCCAGCAGCTTTGGTGGGAGAGATCAGCCCCAGCATTTT.

V usage is TRBV9 and J usage is TRBJ2-3, with 7 bases lining up with TRBD2. This CDR3 spans 16 amino acids. Per germline, CDR1 SGDLS and CDR2 YYNGEE. J lost 4 bases, V lost 0 bases, and 8 bases had no gene match. The CDR3 loop reads CASSVVTGGGADTQYF. The CDR3 DNA reads TGTGCCAGCAGCGTAGTTACGGGAGGAGGGGCAGATACGCAGTATTTT.

The chain carries TRBV12-3 or TRBV12-4 and TRBJ1-6; D ambiguous. Trimming left V 6 bases short and J 7 bases short, with 4 bases between. The CDR3 covers 11 residues. The CDR3 nucleotides are TGTGCCAGCAGCAAAAATTCACCCCTCCACTTT. Translating it yields CASSKNSPLHF.

This sequence joins TRBV21-1 and TRBJ2-7; the listed D gene, TRBD2, was not tested against the DNA. TRBV21-1 represents a pseudogene. This CDR3 has 15 residues. CDR3 coding DNA: TGTGCCAGCAGCAACCGACTAGAAGAACCCTACGAGCAGTACTTC. Its translation is CASSNRLEEPYEQYF.

V gene TRBV28 combines with J gene TRBJ2-7, with 7 positions matching TRBD2. CDR3 size: 14 residues. Germline lookup yields CDR1 MDHEN and CDR2 SYDVKM. With V trimmed by 10 bases and J by 0 bases, 9 bases remained unmatched. Here the CDR3 DNA reads TGTGCCACAGTTCGGACTAGTGCCTCCTACGAGCAGTACTTC. Translation: CATVRTSASYEQYF.

The rearrangement uses TRBV19 and TRBJ2-3; 11 nucleotides match TRBD1. V lost 5 bases and J lost 4; bases outside the gene matches: 5. The CDR3 length is 15 residues. Germline values: CDR1 LNHDA, CDR2 SQIVND (reference sequence). CDR3 nucleotide sequence: TGTGCCAGTAGTCTGGGACAGGGGGTACCAGATACGCAGTATTTT. It encodes CASSLGQGVPDTQYF.

This chain joins TRBV30 and TRBJ2-7; 7 nucleotides agree with TRBD1. CDR3 length: 14 residues. Losses at the gene ends were 5 bases for V and 2 bases for J; bases not matched to a gene: 9. From germline, CDR1 is GTSNPN and CDR2 SVGIG (reference sequence). As DNA, the CDR3 is TGTGCCTGGGGGGTGGTAGGGGGCGCCTACGAGCAGTACTTC. This encodes CAWGVVGGAYEQYF. The variable domain in full, with the rest retrieved from reference TRBV30 and TRBJ2-7, is SQTIHQWPATLVQPVGSPLSLECTVEGTSNPNLYWYRQAAGRGLQLLFYSVGIGQISSEVPQNLSASRPQDRQFILSSKKLLLSDSGFYLCAWGVVGGAYEQYFGPGTRLTVT.

The CDR3 spells CASSGDRSYEQYF. CDR3 bases: TGTGCCAGCTCGGGGGACAGGAGCTACGAGCAGTACTTC. This chain uses TRBV18 with TRBJ2-7, with TRBD1 identical over 8 bases. V dropped 6 bases and J dropped 3; count of bases not matched to a gene: 4. The germline V gene has CDR1 KGHSH and CDR2 LQKENI. CDR3 length equals 13 residues.

The chain links TRBV18 to TRBJ1-1, with D hard to call. Trimming cost V 1 base and J 2 bases, with 14 bases left between them. Germline assignment: CDR1 KGHSH and CDR2 LQKENI. CDR3 length equals 16 residues. CDR3 region: CASSPQKVRKNTEAFF. Written as DNA, the CDR3 is TGTGCCAGCTCACCACAAAAGGTCAGGAAAAACACTGAAGCTTTCTTT.

The V call is TRBV11-2, the J call TRBJ2-2; 13 bases are a match to TRBD2. Germline V lookup: CDR1 SGHAT, CDR2 FQNNGV. J lost 6 bases, V lost 2 bases, and 9 bases had no gene match. The CDR3 extends over 18 amino acids. The CDR3 sequence: CASSLTGLAGLGAGELFF. As DNA, the CDR3 is TGTGCCAGCAGCTTAACGGGACTAGCGGGATTGGGGGCCGGGGAGCTGTTTTTT.

This rearrangement joins TRBV2 to TRBJ2-1, with no clear D. The germline gives CDR1 SNHLY, CDR2 FYNNEI. V was clipped by 6 bases and J by 5 bases, with 8 bases between them. There are 12 residues in the CDR3. Here the CDR3 DNA reads TGTGCCAGCAGCACACAAAACAATGAGCAGTTCTTC. It encodes CASSTQNNEQFF.

The V call is TRBV28, the J call TRBJ2-3; TRBD1 might be the D (6 bases). CDR3 length equals 15 residues. With 3 bases removed from V and 5 bases from J, the gap between germline ends came to 15 bases. Germline V gene lookup returns CDR1 MDHEN and CDR2 SYDVKM. This chain's CDR3 is CASSFSRQVGDTQYF. The DNA of the CDR3 is TGTGCCAGCAGTTTTTCCCGACAGGTTGGAGATACGCAGTATTTT.